Presented here are 10 T cell receptor beta chains from one specimen sequenced in a study of shared clonotypes between healthy human individuals. TCRdb's table, derived via immunoSEQ multiplex PCR, lists solely in-frame clones and lacks some. The sample shows some 1.4 million clones, roughly 96% of them seen only once. The sequenced sample was naive CD4+ T cells sorted from blood. Regarding subset: CD45RA+ positively selected. Receptors originate from a man aged 30-40 years in good health.

CDR3 DNA sequence: TGTGCCAGTAGTAGGTTGGGACAGGGGAGGGATGAGCAGTTCTTC. Translation: CASSRLGQGRDEQFF. The chain couples TRBV19 to TRBJ2-1; the match to TRBD1 covers 10 bases. Unmatched junction bases numbered 8, after V lost 4 bases and J lost 8 bases. CDR1 is LNHDA, CDR2 SQIVND, per germline (reference sequence). The CDR3 length is 15 residues.

The chain joins TRBV9 to TRBJ2-1; 11 nucleotides agree with TRBD1. Per germline, CDR1 SGDLS and CDR2 YYNGEE. V gave up 0 bases and J gave up 6 bases; unmatched junction bases: 2. This CDR3 is 15 amino acids long. CDR3 DNA sequence: TGTGCCAGCAGCGTAGAGGGACAGGGGGTCAATGAGCAGTTCTTC. It codes for CASSVEGQGVNEQFF. Looking up the rest from reference TRBV9 and TRBJ2-1 gives the full variable domain: DSGVTQTPKHLITATGQRVTLRCSPRSGDLSVYWYQQSLDQGLQFLIQYYNGEERAKGNILERFSAQQFPDLHSELNLSSLELGDSALYFCASSVEGQGVNEQFFGPGTRLTVL.

The chain couples TRBV6-1 to TRBJ2-7; perhaps TRBD1 as D (6 bases). Germline CDR1 and CDR2: MNHNS and SASEGT. The CDR3 runs to 15 residues. The V end was cut by 4 bases, the J end by 3 bases, with 16 bases between. CDR3 DNA sequence: TGTGCCAGCAGTGCCCTAGGGGGTTATGGCTACGAGCAGTACTTC. The encoded protein is CASSALGGYGYEQYF.

This sequence joins TRBV2 and TRBJ2-7, with 12 bases lining up with TRBD1. The germline V gene encodes CDR1 SNHLY and CDR2 FYNNEI. Trimming removed 4 bases from V and 9 bases from J; junction bases left unmatched: 7. The CDR3 is made up of 14 amino acids. The CDR3 DNA follows: TGTGCCAGCAGTGCCGGGACAGGGGGCTCCCCGCAGTACTTC. This codes for CASSAGTGGSPQYF.

This chain joins TRBV5-6 and TRBJ2-4, with unresolved D. CDR1 SGHDT and CDR2 YYEEEE come from the germline V gene. The CDR3 loop spans 14 amino acids. V lost 4 bases to trimming and J lost 0 bases, with 8 bases between them. CDR3 residues: CASSQTLAKNIQYF. The CDR3 DNA follows: TGTGCCAGCAGCCAGACTCTAGCCAAAAACATTCAGTACTTC.

This sequence joins TRBV5-5 and TRBJ2-5, with D possibly TRBD1 on 6 matching bases. This CDR3 has 14 amino acids. Germline V gives CDR1 SGHKS, CDR2 YYEKEE (reference sequence). V was trimmed by 6 bases and J by 4 bases, leaving 16 bases between them. Here the CDR3 reads CASNAIQGPETQYF. Written as DNA, the CDR3 is TGTGCCAGCAACGCAATACAGGGCCCAGAGACCCAGTACTTC.

The chain combines TRBV27 with TRBJ2-1; TRBD2 is a possible D gene (5 bases). The V gene's germline CDR1 is MNHEY and CDR2 SMNVEV (reference sequence). Trimming shortened V by 8 bases and J by 4 bases, and 6 bases separated the two germline ends. The CDR3 extends over 11 amino acids. The CDR3 DNA follows: TGTGCCAGCCGAGGGTACAATGAGCAGTTCTTC. This gives the protein CASRGYNEQFF.

The V gene is TRBV21-1, the J gene TRBJ2-1; TRBD2, the table's D call, lacks a check against the DNA. TRBV21-1 is annotated as a pseudogene. The CDR3 is 16 residues long. CDR3: CASSKTDPGLDNEQFF. CDR3 in DNA: TGTGCCAGCAGCAAAACCGATCCGGGACTTGACAATGAGCAGTTCTTC.

The genes are TRBV10-1 and TRBJ1-1; D is possibly TRBD1 (5 bases). The CDR3 is 13 residues long. The V end lost 0 bases, the J end lost 8 bases, and 10 bases lay between the germline ends. Germline values: CDR1 WNHNN, CDR2 SYGVQD (reference sequence). The CDR3 nucleotides read TGCGCCAGCAGTGAGTCGAGGGGAACCGAAGCTTTCTTT. Translated, it gives CASSESRGTEAFF.

This clone was detected only once. The rearrangement links TRBV7-9 to TRBJ2-6, with a weak D call TRBD1 (5 bases). Per the germline V gene, CDR1 is SEHNR and CDR2 is FQNEAQ (reference sequence). The CDR3 loop spans 15 amino acids. V was trimmed by 5 bases and J by 0 bases, leaving 8 bases between them. CDR3: CASSQQASGANVLTF. CDR3 nucleotide sequence: TGTGCCAGCAGCCAACAGGCCTCTGGGGCCAACGTCCTGACTTTC.